These T cell receptor beta chains were read from a single sample in a study of technical replicates of blood from a handful of donors. TCRdb keeps only in-frame clones here, not all; method: immunoSEQ multiplex PCR. The data hold tens of thousands of clones, with 93% observed a single time. Sequencing input: T cells isolated from PBMCs. Source of these receptors: a human donor in good health. Each CDR3 is given with its conserved first and last residue. Each record gives: CDR3 length, J gene, D gene, clone size, V gene, CDR3 protein, CDR3 DNA. The D gene is left open where the match is weak. For some rows the clone size is stated as once, few or many, or as a class when expanded; others skip it.

CDR3 length: 14
J gene: TRBJ2-7
D gene: TRBD1
clone size: NA
V gene: TRBV7-9
CDR3 protein: CASSLGTGSSEQYF
CDR3 DNA: TGTGCCAGCAGCCTGGGGACAGGTTCTAGCGAGCAGTACTTC

CDR3 length: 14
J gene: TRBJ1-2
D gene: NA
clone size: NA
V gene: TRBV6-5
CDR3 protein: CASMKTGTGYGYTF
CDR3 DNA: TGTGCCAGCATGAAGACAGGAACGGGCTATGGCTACACCTTC

CDR3 length: 15
J gene: TRBJ2-2
D gene: NA
clone size: NA
V gene: TRBV6-5
CDR3 protein: CASTINRDVAGELFF
CDR3 DNA: TGTGCCAGCACCATAAACAGGGATGTAGCCGGGGAGCTGTTTTTT

CDR3 length: 15
J gene: TRBJ1-4
D gene: NA
clone size: once
V gene: TRBV7-9
CDR3 protein: CASSLVGAGNEKLFF
CDR3 DNA: TGTGCCAGCAGCTTAGTGGGGGCGGGTAATGAAAAACTGTTTTTT

CDR3 length: 13
J gene: TRBJ2-5
D gene: NA
clone size: few
V gene: TRBV2
CDR3 protein: CASSEGGPETQYF
CDR3 DNA: TGTGCCAGCAGTGAAGGTGGGCCTGAGACCCAGTACTTC

CDR3 length: 12
J gene: TRBJ2-1
D gene: NA
clone size: NA
V gene: TRBV6-1
CDR3 protein: CATHSTYNEQFF
CDR3 DNA: TGTGCCACCCACTCTACCTACAATGAGCAGTTCTTC

CDR3 length: 16
J gene: TRBJ1-1
D gene: TRBD1
clone size: NA
V gene: TRBV28
CDR3 protein: CASSLPTGPIYTEAFF
CDR3 DNA: TGTGCCAGCAGTCTCCCGACAGGGCCTATTTACACTGAAGCTTTCTTT

CDR3 length: 18
J gene: TRBJ1-4
D gene: TRBD1
clone size: NA
V gene: TRBV4-1
CDR3 protein: CASSRDRDRGIANEKLFF
CDR3 DNA: TGCGCCAGCAGCCGCGACCGGGACAGGGGTATTGCTAATGAAAAACTGTTTTTT

CDR3 length: 14
J gene: TRBJ1-1
D gene: NA
clone size: NA
V gene: TRBV5-1
CDR3 protein: CASSLGEQQGSAFF
CDR3 DNA: TGCGCCAGCAGCTTGGGGGAGCAACAGGGATCAGCTTTCTTT

CDR3 length: 14
J gene: TRBJ2-4
D gene: NA
clone size: few
V gene: TRBV7-9
CDR3 protein: CASSLNRDKNIQYF
CDR3 DNA: TGTGCCAGCAGCTTAAACAGGGACAAAAACATTCAGTACTTC

CDR3 length: 14
J gene: TRBJ1-1
D gene: NA
clone size: NA
V gene: TRBV30
CDR3 protein: CAWAPRSRWAEAFF
CDR3 DNA: TGTGCCTGGGCCCCCCGAAGCAGGTGGGCCGAAGCTTTCTTT

CDR3 length: 13
J gene: TRBJ1-2
D gene: NA
clone size: NA
V gene: TRBV5-1
CDR3 protein: CASSFSVSWGYTF
CDR3 DNA: TGCGCCAGCAGCTTTAGCGTGAGTTGGGGCTACACCTTC

CDR3 length: 14
J gene: TRBJ2-7
D gene: NA
clone size: once
V gene: TRBV7-9
CDR3 protein: CASSLGVSSYEQYF
CDR3 DNA: TGTGCCAGCAGCTTAGGAGTAAGCTCCTACGAGCAGTACTTC

CDR3 length: 11
J gene: TRBJ2-7
D gene: NA
clone size: NA
V gene: TRBV10-2
CDR3 protein: CASRQGDEQYF
CDR3 DNA: TGCGCCAGCAGACAGGGTGACGAGCAGTACTTC

CDR3 length: 16
J gene: TRBJ2-2
D gene: TRBD1
clone size: NA
V gene: TRBV7-6
CDR3 protein: CASSSPGQDRSGELFF
CDR3 DNA: TGTGCCAGCAGCTCACCGGGACAGGATAGGTCCGGGGAGCTGTTTTTT

CDR3 length: 13
J gene: TRBJ2-7
D gene: NA
clone size: NA
V gene: TRBV19
CDR3 protein: CASSYDSYYEQYF
CDR3 DNA: TGTGCCAGTAGTTACGACAGTTACTACGAGCAGTACTTC

CDR3 length: 14
J gene: TRBJ2-5
D gene: TRBD1
clone size: NA
V gene: TRBV29-1
CDR3 protein: CSVRPGQGGETQYF
CDR3 DNA: TGCAGCGTCCGACCGGGACAGGGGGGGGAAACCCAGTACTTC

CDR3 length: 15
J gene: TRBJ2-3
D gene: TRBD2
clone size: NA
V gene: TRBV19
CDR3 protein: CASSIGGSMGDTQYF
CDR3 DNA: TGTGCCAGTAGTATTGGCGGGAGTATGGGAGATACGCAGTATTTT

CDR3 length: 14
J gene: TRBJ1-1
D gene: TRBD1
clone size: once
V gene: TRBV6-5
CDR3 protein: CASSYQGARTEAFF
CDR3 DNA: TGTGCCAGCAGTTATCAGGGGGCAAGGACTGAAGCTTTCTTT

CDR3 length: 13
J gene: TRBJ2-2
D gene: NA
clone size: NA
V gene: TRBV19
CDR3 protein: CASSISRTGELFF
CDR3 DNA: TGTGCCAGTAGTATTTCGCGCACCGGGGAGCTGTTTTTT

CDR3 length: 13
J gene: TRBJ2-5
D gene: TRBD1
clone size: NA
V gene: TRBV28
CDR3 protein: CASTTTGQETQYF
CDR3 DNA: TGTGCCAGCACTACGACAGGGCAAGAGACCCAGTACTTC

CDR3 length: 16
J gene: TRBJ2-1
D gene: TRBD2
clone size: once
V gene: TRBV11-3
CDR3 protein: CASSSTMRGTYNEQFF
CDR3 DNA: TGTGCCAGCAGCTCGACGATGCGGGGGACCTACAATGAGCAGTTCTTC

CDR3 length: 12
J gene: TRBJ1-1
D gene: NA
clone size: NA
V gene: TRBV6-1
CDR3 protein: CASSEARQAAFF
CDR3 DNA: TGTGCCAGCAGTGAAGCGAGACAAGCAGCTTTCTTT

CDR3 length: 16
J gene: TRBJ2-1
D gene: TRBD2
clone size: once
V gene: TRBV5-1
CDR3 protein: CASSQGLAALYNEQFF
CDR3 DNA: TGCGCCAGCAGCCAGGGACTAGCGGCCCTGTACAATGAGCAGTTCTTC

CDR3 length: 15
J gene: TRBJ1-5
D gene: NA
clone size: once
V gene: TRBV29-1
CDR3 protein: CSVVFAEAPGQPQHF
CDR3 DNA: TGCAGCGTTGTTTTTGCAGAAGCCCCGGGTCAGCCCCAGCATTTT

CDR3 length: 15
J gene: TRBJ1-1
D gene: NA
clone size: NA
V gene: TRBV28
CDR3 protein: CASSLNGGLGTEAFF
CDR3 DNA: TGTGCCAGCAGTTTAAATGGGGGGTTAGGCACTGAAGCTTTCTTT

CDR3 length: 15
J gene: TRBJ1-5
D gene: NA
clone size: NA
V gene: TRBV5-1
CDR3 protein: CASSRSGDPNQPQHF
CDR3 DNA: TGCGCCAGCAGCAGATCGGGGGACCCCAATCAGCCCCAGCATTTT

CDR3 length: 11
J gene: TRBJ1-1
D gene: NA
clone size: NA
V gene: TRBV20-1
CDR3 protein: CSAFQVPEAFF
CDR3 DNA: TGCAGTGCTTTTCAGGTCCCTGAAGCTTTCTTT

CDR3 length: 12
J gene: TRBJ1-2
D gene: NA
clone size: NA
V gene: TRBV2
CDR3 protein: CASTPPGGGYTF
CDR3 DNA: TGTGCCAGCACCCCGCCCGGGGGGGGCTACACCTTC

CDR3 length: 15
J gene: TRBJ2-5
D gene: NA
clone size: NA
V gene: TRBV30
CDR3 protein: CAWSGRRGDQETQYF
CDR3 DNA: TGTGCCTGGAGTGGCAGGCGGGGAGACCAAGAGACCCAGTACTTC

CDR3 length: 14
J gene: TRBJ2-6
D gene: NA
clone size: NA
V gene: TRBV30
CDR3 protein: CAREKRSGANVLTF
CDR3 DNA: TGTGCGAGAGAAAAACGTTCTGGGGCCAACGTCCTGACTTTC

CDR3 length: 14
J gene: TRBJ1-2
D gene: NA
clone size: NA
V gene: TRBV4-1
CDR3 protein: CASSASMGFSGYTF
CDR3 DNA: TGCGCCAGCAGCGCAAGTATGGGCTTTTCTGGCTACACCTTC

CDR3 length: 14
J gene: TRBJ2-7
D gene: NA
clone size: NA
V gene: TRBV5-4
CDR3 protein: CASSLVDLAYEQYF
CDR3 DNA: TGTGCCAGCAGCTTGGTGGACTTAGCCTACGAGCAGTACTTC

CDR3 length: 16
J gene: TRBJ2-3
D gene: TRBD1
clone size: NA
V gene: TRBV6-1
CDR3 protein: CASSEPFRGSTDTQYF
CDR3 DNA: TGTGCCAGCAGTGAACCCTTCAGGGGGAGCACAGATACGCAGTATTTT

CDR3 length: 15
J gene: TRBJ2-3
D gene: NA
clone size: NA
V gene: TRBV7-9
CDR3 protein: CASTPRRGPSDTQYF
CDR3 DNA: TGTGCCAGCACCCCCCGACGGGGTCCTTCGGATACGCAGTATTTT

CDR3 length: 15
J gene: TRBJ2-1
D gene: TRBD1
clone size: NA
V gene: TRBV6-1
CDR3 protein: CASREGADVYNEQFF
CDR3 DNA: TGTGCCAGCAGAGAGGGGGCGGATGTCTACAATGAGCAGTTCTTC

CDR3 length: 11
J gene: TRBJ1-1
D gene: NA
clone size: NA
V gene: TRBV27
CDR3 protein: CASRANTEAFF
CDR3 DNA: TGTGCCAGCAGGGCAAACACTGAAGCTTTCTTT

CDR3 length: 15
J gene: TRBJ2-7
D gene: TRBD1
clone size: NA
V gene: TRBV27
CDR3 protein: CASSLRQGGTYEQYF
CDR3 DNA: TGTGCCAGCAGTCTCCGACAGGGTGGAACCTACGAGCAGTACTTC

CDR3 length: 13
J gene: TRBJ1-2
D gene: NA
clone size: NA
V gene: TRBV28
CDR3 protein: CASSLPVVRGYTF
CDR3 DNA: TGTGCCAGCAGTTTACCCGTGGTGCGGGGCTACACCTTC

CDR3 length: 13
J gene: TRBJ2-5
D gene: NA
clone size: NA
V gene: TRBV18
CDR3 protein: CASSPGREETQYF
CDR3 DNA: TGTGCCAGCTCACCGGGGCGAGAGGAGACCCAGTACTTC

CDR3 length: 14
J gene: TRBJ2-1
D gene: NA
clone size: NA
V gene: TRBV6-1
CDR3 protein: CASSDRGLVNEQFF
CDR3 DNA: TGTGCCAGCAGTGACCGAGGGCTAGTCAATGAGCAGTTCTTC

CDR3 length: 18
J gene: TRBJ2-7
D gene: TRBD2
clone size: NA
V gene: TRBV10-3
CDR3 protein: CAISESQGLAGVSNEQYF
CDR3 DNA: TGTGCCATCAGTGAGTCGCAGGGACTAGCGGGAGTATCCAACGAGCAGTACTTC

CDR3 length: 11
J gene: TRBJ1-1
D gene: NA
clone size: NA
V gene: TRBV5-1
CDR3 protein: CASSLGQEAFF
CDR3 DNA: TGCGCCAGCAGCTTGGGGCAGGAAGCTTTCTTT

CDR3 length: 15
J gene: TRBJ2-5
D gene: TRBD1
clone size: NA
V gene: TRBV2
CDR3 protein: CASRPGQGNRETQYF
CDR3 DNA: TGTGCCAGCAGACCCGGACAGGGGAATAGGGAGACCCAGTACTTC

CDR3 length: 17
J gene: TRBJ2-7
D gene: TRBD2
clone size: NA
V gene: TRBV25-1
CDR3 protein: CASSGGWSSGGNYEQYF
CDR3 DNA: TGTGCCAGCAGTGGGGGCTGGTCTAGCGGGGGAAACTACGAGCAGTACTTC

CDR3 length: 14
J gene: TRBJ2-1
D gene: TRBD2
clone size: NA
V gene: TRBV7-8
CDR3 protein: CASSLRGGAREQFF
CDR3 DNA: TGTGCCAGCAGCTTACGCGGGGGGGCCCGGGAGCAGTTCTTC

CDR3 length: 13
J gene: TRBJ1-1
D gene: NA
clone size: few
V gene: TRBV30
CDR3 protein: CAWSVRGNTEAFF
CDR3 DNA: TGTGCCTGGAGTGTTCGGGGGAACACTGAAGCTTTCTTT

CDR3 length: 21
J gene: TRBJ2-7
D gene: NA
clone size: NA
V gene: TRBV4-1
CDR3 protein: CASSPRAFRGLPGEPTYEQYF
CDR3 DNA: TGCGCCAGCAGCCCTCGGGCCTTTCGAGGGTTACCGGGCGAACCGACCTACGAGCAGTACTTC

CDR3 length: 11
J gene: TRBJ2-5
D gene: NA
clone size: NA
V gene: TRBV20-1
CDR3 protein: CSEAAKETQYF
CDR3 DNA: TGCAGTGAAGCGGCTAAAGAGACCCAGTACTTC

CDR3 length: 14
J gene: TRBJ2-2
D gene: NA
clone size: NA
V gene: TRBV4-2
CDR3 protein: CASSQVANTGELFF
CDR3 DNA: TGTGCCAGCAGCCAAGTAGCGAACACCGGGGAGCTGTTTTTT

CDR3 length: 15
J gene: TRBJ2-1
D gene: NA
clone size: once
V gene: TRBV11-3
CDR3 protein: CASSLLLAVYNEQFF
CDR3 DNA: TGTGCCAGCAGCCTCCTATTAGCGGTTTACAATGAGCAGTTCTTC

CDR3 length: 15
J gene: TRBJ2-2
D gene: NA
clone size: NA
V gene: TRBV28
CDR3 protein: CASSLSTPNTGELFF
CDR3 DNA: TGTGCCAGCAGTTTATCAACTCCTAACACCGGGGAGCTGTTTTTT

CDR3 length: 11
J gene: TRBJ2-1
D gene: NA
clone size: NA
V gene: TRBV5-6
CDR3 protein: CASSFGWDWFF
CDR3 DNA: TGTGCCAGCAGCTTCGGTTGGGACTGGTTCTTC

CDR3 length: 16
J gene: TRBJ2-3
D gene: TRBD1
clone size: NA
V gene: TRBV11-2
CDR3 protein: CASSSRDRSSTDTQYF
CDR3 DNA: TGTGCCAGCAGCTCTAGGGACAGGTCTAGCACAGATACGCAGTATTTT